The sequence of this T cell receptor beta chain was determined in a study of cytomegalovirus exposure and HLA in healthy donors. V gave up 0 bases and J gave up 6 bases; unmatched junction bases: 8. This CDR3 has 17 amino acids. The germline CDR1 and CDR2 sequences are SGHNT and YYREEE (reference sequence). The PCR had 60 Vbeta and 13 Jbeta primers. Profiled with immunoSEQ multiplex PCR; TCRdb holds only in-frame clones, not every one. The data hold approximately 100,000 clones, with over 60% observed a single time. The sample comprised PBMCs. The gene calls are TRBV5-4 and TRBJ2-2, with TRBD1 matching 10 bases. This receptor was identified in a female donor in good health and CMV-seronegative. The CDR3 sequence is CASSLGGRQGAAGELFF. The CDR3, as DNA: TGTGCCAGCAGCTTGGGGGGGAGACAGGGGGCCGCCGGGGAGCTGTTTTTT.